This is a list of T cell receptor beta chains from one sample in a study of response to subunit inactivated influenza vaccine. TCRdb fed the RT-PCR reads into MiXCR, producing one record per CDR3 protein. The profile covers 650,000 to 800,000 distinct CDR3 sequences, with roughly 14% appearing a single time and around 6.5% taken by the ten largest. The specimen was PBMCs from blood, collected 14 days before vaccination. All receptors come from a man aged 45-65 years who received an inactivated influenza vaccine. CDR3s include the opening cysteine and the closing phenylalanine or tryptophan. A D gene is named only where the DNA matches it firmly. Rows give clone size only sometimes, using once, few, many, or a class for an expanded clone.

v_call	j_call	clone_size	d_call	cdr3_aa	cdr3_nt
TRBV5-1	TRBJ1-6	.	.	CASSLGAGANSPLHF	TGCGCCAGCAGCTTGGGGGCAGGGGCAAATTCACCCCTCCACTTT
TRBV7-3	TRBJ2-3	few	.	CASSLNGRATDTQYF	TGTGCCAGCAGCTTAAATGGCAGGGCCACAGATACGCAGTATTTT
TRBV29-1	TRBJ1-4	few	.	CSGAGTNEKLFF	TGCAGCGGAGCGGGAACTAATGAAAAACTGTTTTTT
TRBV5-1	TRBJ2-7	few	.	CASSLEMDPSYEQYF	TGCGCCAGCAGCTTGGAGATGGACCCCTCCTACGAGCAGTACTTC
TRBV4-2	TRBJ2-1	few	TRBD2	CASSLSSGGASSSYNEQFF	TGTGCCAGCAGCCTGTCGTCCGGGGGGGCCTCTAGCTCCTACAATGAGCAGTTCTTC
TRBV20-1	TRBJ2-3	few	.	CSERRNTQYF	TGCAGTGAACGCCGGAATACGCAGTATTTT
TRBV6-5	TRBJ2-7	.	TRBD1	CASSNSGQNSYEQYF	TGTGCCAGCAGTAACTCGGGACAGAACTCCTACGAGCAGTACTTC
TRBV4-1	TRBJ2-3	few	TRBD2	CASSQEVSGGSDTQYF	TGCGCCAGCAGCCAAGAAGTTAGCGGGGGCTCAGATACGCAGTATTTT
TRBV4-2	TRBJ1-2	.	TRBD1	CASSPFEQGSYGYTF	TGTGCCAGCAGCCCGTTTGAACAGGGGAGCTATGGCTACACCTTC
TRBV29-1	TRBJ1-1	few	.	CSVEKGEVGTEAFF	TGCAGCGTTGAAAAGGGCGAGGTTGGGACTGAAGCTTTCTTT
TRBV10-3	TRBJ2-5	few	TRBD2	CAISGQTSGQETQYF	TGTGCCATCAGTGGCCAGACTAGCGGGCAAGAGACCCAGTACTTC
TRBV7-2	TRBJ2-7	many	.	CASSLARGPYEQYF	TGTGCCAGCAGCTTAGCGAGAGGGCCCTACGAGCAGTACTTC
TRBV20-1	TRBJ2-5	few	TRBD2	CSASPSGRGVAETQYF	TGCAGTGCCTCCCCTAGCGGGAGGGGAGTTGCCGAGACCCAGTACTTC
TRBV4-2	TRBJ2-2	.	TRBD2	CASSRGGLADTGELFF	TGTGCCAGCAGCCGCGGGGGACTAGCGGACACCGGGGAGCTGTTTTTT
TRBV4-3	TRBJ1-1	many	.	CASSRTDVNTEAFF	TGCGCCAGCAGCCGGACAGACGTGAACACTGAAGCTTTCTTT
TRBV5-1	TRBJ2-3	many	.	CASRSTLPTDTQYF	TGCGCCAGCAGGTCAACTTTACCCACAGATACGCAGTATTTT
TRBV29-1	TRBJ1-2	.	.	CSVKTGANYGYTF	TGCAGCGTTAAGACCGGGGCTAACTATGGCTACACCTTC
TRBV28	TRBJ2-3	few	.	CASSSYTGTDTQYF	TGTGCCAGCAGTTCTTACACCGGCACAGATACGCAGTATTTT